These 17 T cell receptor beta chains came from one sample sequenced in a study of glioma-infiltrating T cells. Using RNA template, CDR3s of TCR alpha and beta were amplified with iRepertoire arm-PCR. In TCRdb, the multiplex PCR reads were re-called with MiXCR into one record per CDR3 protein. The repertoire includes roughly 100,000 distinct CDR3 sequences, approximately 40% of them detected once, and roughly two fifths sits in the top ten. Sequenced sample: glioma tissue, nonneoplastic brain tissue, or PBMCs (not recorded which). Receptors originate from a human donor with low-grade glioma or glioblastoma, undergoing nonglioma brain surgery, or in good health (not recorded which).

V usage is TRBV25-1 and J usage is TRBJ1-5; D unresolved. Germline loops: CDR1 MGHDK, CDR2 SYGVNS. This CDR3 has 12 amino acids. V was shortened by 4 bases and J by 3 bases, with 4 bases between the two germline ends. Here the CDR3 DNA reads TGTGCCAGCAGTGGGATCAATCAGCCCCAGCATTTT. Residues: CASSGINQPQHF.

Many counts were recorded for this clonotype. The J gene is TRBJ1-1, the V gene TRBV19; 9 bases match TRBD1. There are 13 residues in the CDR3. J was trimmed by 4 bases and V by 5 bases; bases with no gene match: 2. Germline V gives CDR1 LNHDA, CDR2 SQIVND (reference sequence). The CDR3 reads CASSSDRGTEAFF. The DNA for the CDR3 is TGTGCCAGTAGTTCGGACAGGGGCACTGAAGCTTTCTTT.

This clonotype occurred many times. The V gene is TRBV7-7, the J gene TRBJ2-5, with TRBD1 matching 7 bases. The CDR3 has 15 residues. The V gene's germline CDR1 is SSHAT and CDR2 FNYEAQ (reference sequence). The V and J ends lost 3 bases and 1 base, in that order; junction bases with no gene match: 5. CDR3 coding DNA: TGTGCCAGCAGCTTTGGGGCAGGGGGCCAAGAGACCCAGTACTTC. Its translation: CASSFGAGGQETQYF.

This clonotype was counted many times. The CDR3 here is CSVERGQETQYF. The CDR3 region has the DNA TGCAGCGTTGAGCGGGGCCAAGAGACCCAGTACTTC. The J gene is TRBJ2-5, the V gene TRBV29-1; maybe TRBD2 (6 bases). This CDR3 comprises 12 residues. With 3 bases removed from V and 1 base from J, the gap between germline ends came to 6 bases. Per germline, CDR1 SQVTM and CDR2 ANQGSEA.

About this clonotype: This may arise from a read error, as a much more abundant clone is one base away. This sequence joins TRBV2 and TRBJ1-5; 8 positions match TRBD1. J lost 3 bases, V lost 5 bases, and 6 bases had no gene match. The CDR3 is 15 amino acids. Germline CDR1 SNHLY, CDR2 FYNNEI. CDR3: CASSNQGAYNQPQHF. The CDR3, as DNA: TGTGCCAGCAGTAACCAGGGGGCTTACAATCAGCCCCAGCATTTT.

Of note for this clonotype: One end of the junction fails to match germline, which may point to a read error. The chain employs TRBV5-4 and TRBJ1-2; unclear D gene. CDR1 and CDR2 (germline): SGHNT, YYREEE (reference sequence). This CDR3 contains 14 residues. The CDR3 here is CASSLPALNCGYTF. CDR3 nucleotide sequence: TGTGCCAGCAGCTTGCCAGCTTTAAACTGTGGCTATACCTTC.

This clonotype has a count of ten or more. V and J are TRBV29-1 and TRBJ2-7; TRBD2 matches 10 bases. Germline values: CDR1 SQVTM, CDR2 ANQGSEA. The V gene end was trimmed by 4 bases and the J gene end by 3 bases; junction bases not matched to a gene: 3. The CDR3 is 13 residues long. CDR3 nucleotide sequence: TGCAGCGTTGTACTAGCGGGGATCTACGAGCAGTACTTC. Amino acid sequence: CSVVLAGIYEQYF.

This clonotype was counted ten times or more. The chain recombines TRBV28 with TRBJ1-1; unclear D gene. V shed 3 bases and J shed 6 bases, with 11 bases lying between them. Germline V lookup: CDR1 MDHEN, CDR2 SYDVKM. This CDR3 is built from 13 residues. CDR3 bases: TGTGCCAGCAGTTTTTCGACACCCCCTGAAGCTTTCTTT. Translating it yields CASSFSTPPEAFF.

This clonotype has at least ten counts. The chain links TRBV24-1 to TRBJ2-1, with D possibly matching TRBD1 (6 bases). The germline gives CDR1 KGHDR, CDR2 SFDVKD. Between the trimmed V and J ends, which lost 8 bases and 9 bases, there was a span of 10 bases. This CDR3 is built from 11 residues. The CDR3 nucleotides are TGTGCCACCACCACAGGGAGTGAGCAGTTCTTC. This codes for CATTTGSEQFF.

Concerning this clonotype: This may come from a read error, since a much larger clone is one base off. The rearrangement uses TRBV10-3 and TRBJ2-1; D remains ambiguous. The CDR3 runs to 13 residues. Germline lookup yields CDR1 ENHRY and CDR2 SYGVKD. This CDR3 reads CTISVPPNNEQFF. CDR3 in DNA: TGTACCATCAGTGTCCCACCTAACAATGAGCAGTTCTTC.

There are many counts of this clonotype. This chain joins TRBV11-2 and TRBJ1-1, with D uncertain. CDR1 and CDR2 from the germline V gene are SGHAT and FQNNGV. This CDR3 region has 14 residues. V lost 0 bases to trimming and J lost 4 bases, with 9 bases between them. The CDR3 spells CASSLEGLSTEAFF. For the CDR3, the DNA is TGTGCCAGCAGCTTAGAGGGGTTATCCACTGAAGCTTTCTTT.

This clonotype has ten or more counts. The chain links TRBV20-1 to TRBJ1-1, with 7 bases aligning to TRBD1. This CDR3 contains 15 residues. V shed 6 bases and J 0 bases; nucleotides not matched to a gene: 10. CDR1 is DFQATT and CDR2 is SNEGSKA in the germline V gene (reference sequence). The CDR3 DNA follows: TGCAGTGCCAGCCAAACCGGGACAGTGAACACTGAAGCTTTCTTT. Its protein product is CSASQTGTVNTEAFF.

This clonotype showed up many times. V gene TRBV15 combines with J gene TRBJ1-5, with a possible D match to TRBD1 (5 bases). Trimming shortened V by 8 bases and J by 7 bases, and 18 bases separated the two germline ends. Germline CDR1 is LNHNV and CDR2 is YYDKDF (reference sequence). The CDR3 is 14 amino acids. The chain's CDR3 is CATRGARGDQPQHF. CDR3 nucleotide sequence: TGTGCCACCCGCGGCGCGAGGGGTGACCAGCCCCAGCATTTT.

The chain couples TRBV6-2 or TRBV6-3 to TRBJ1-5; D uncertain. V lost 5 bases, J lost 13 bases, and 24 bases lay in between. This CDR3 is 15 amino acids long. Germline V gives CDR1 MNHEY, CDR2 SVGEGT. The CDR3 region has the DNA TGTGCCAGCAGTCCGTCATTTAATAGCAATCAGCTGCAGCATTTT. Translated, it gives CASSPSFNSNQLQHF.

The genes are TRBV7-2 and TRBJ2-5, with D perhaps being TRBD1 or TRBD2 (5 bases each). CDR1 is SGHTA and CDR2 is FQGNSA in the germline V gene. V gave up 1 base and J gave up 12 bases, with 18 bases separating them. The CDR3 has 14 residues. The DNA of the CDR3 is TGTGCCAGCAGCTTAGGCAAGGACCGGGACGCTAAGTACTTC. Its translation is CASSLGKDRDAKYF. The entire variable domain, with the rest obtained from reference TRBV7-2 and TRBJ2-5, is as follows: GAGVSQSPSNKVTEKGKDVELRCDPISGHTALYWYRQSLGQGLEFLIYFQGNSAPDKSGLPSDRFSAERTGGSVSTLTIQRTQQEDSAVYLCASSLGKDRDAKYFGPGTRLLVL.

The V gene is TRBV19, the J gene TRBJ2-7; D is ambiguous. The CDR3 sequence is 15 residues long. V was shortened by 6 bases and J by 5 bases, with 20 bases between the two germline ends. Germline loops: CDR1 LNHDA, CDR2 SQIVND (reference sequence). CDR3 loop: CASRQWPDEPHEQYF. The CDR3 nucleotides are TGTGCCAGTAGACAGTGGCCGGATGAACCACACGAGCAGTACTTC.

Ten or more counts support this clonotype. V is TRBV10-2 and J is TRBJ1-5; 7 bases line up with TRBD1. V lost 6 bases to trimming and J lost 8 bases; unmatched junction nucleotides: 7. CDR1 and CDR2 from the germline V gene are WSHSY and SAAADI. This CDR3 has 13 residues. Written as DNA, the CDR3 is TGCGCCAGCAGAGGACAGGACTTCGAGCCCCAGCATTTT. Residues: CASRGQDFEPQHF.